The next 8 T cell receptor beta chains were all read from a single sample in a study of spatial heterogeneity in lung cancer. Study findings and constraints: Mutation counts in tumors were tracked by counts of expanded intratumoral alpha and beta TCRs.

Time point reported: sample taken at primary tumor resection. Their target antigens are unknown. Each CDR3 protein is one row after TCRdb ran MiXCR on the 5' RACE reads. The sample carries fewer than 7,000 distinct CDR3 sequences, roughly an eighth recorded once. Material: lung tumor tissue, obtained at surgery. All receptors come from a male donor with early-stage non-small cell lung cancer.

The V call is TRBV11-2, the J call TRBJ2-5; no clear D. The CDR3 extends over 12 amino acids. The V end was cut by 4 bases, the J end by 0 bases, with 3 bases between. From germline, CDR1 is SGHAT and CDR2 FQNNGV. The CDR3 DNA reads as TGTGCCAGCAGCTCCTACCAAGAGACCCAGTACTTC. It encodes CASSSYQETQYF.

This clonotype has at least ten counts. The chain combines TRBV30 with TRBJ2-7; a weak D match, TRBD2 (5 bases). Germline V gene lookup returns CDR1 GTSNPN and CDR2 SVGIG (reference sequence). V was pared by 3 bases and J by 3 bases, with 15 bases between. This CDR3 spans 14 amino acids. The CDR3 DNA follows: TGTGCCTGGAGGCCCCCGGGGTACTACTACGAGCAGTACTTC. Its protein product is CAWRPPGYYYEQYF.

This clonotype was counted ten times or more. The rearrangement uses TRBV20-1 and TRBJ2-5, with TRBD1 matching 9 bases. This CDR3 is built from 14 residues. Per germline, CDR1 DFQATT and CDR2 SNEGSKA (reference sequence). The junction had 3 bases not matched to a gene; V was cut back by 1 base and J by 3 bases. The CDR3 nucleotides are TGCAGTGCTAGAGGGGACAGGGTAAAAGAGACCCAGTACTTC. Its translation: CSARGDRVKETQYF.

The V call is TRBV27, the J call TRBJ2-5; D is uncertain. V was shortened by 3 bases and J by 2 bases, with 7 bases between the two germline ends. The CDR3 consists of 13 residues. Germline loops: CDR1 MNHEY, CDR2 SMNVEV (reference sequence). CDR3 nucleotides: TGTGCCAGCAGTTTGAGGCGGCAAGAGACCCAGTACTTC. It codes for CASSLRRQETQYF.

This clonotype has more than one count but fewer than ten. The chain employs TRBV28 and TRBJ1-2, with D possibly being TRBD1 (5 bases). The germline CDR1 and CDR2 sequences are MDHEN and SYDVKM. Trimming removed 8 bases from V and 2 bases from J, with 15 bases in between. The CDR3 consists of 14 residues. The CDR3 region is CASRRTGLNYGYTF. The CDR3 bases are TGTGCCAGCCGACGAACAGGTCTGAACTATGGCTACACCTTC.

This clonotype is labeled medium-sized. The chain joins TRBV3-1 to TRBJ2-1; TRBD2 is a possible D gene (6 bases). V gave up 9 bases and J gave up 12 bases, with 24 bases separating them. The CDR3 contains 14 residues. Germline loops: CDR1 LGHDT, CDR2 YNNKEL (reference sequence). This CDR3 is CASRGAGYNERQFF. For the CDR3, the DNA is TGTGCCAGTAGGGGAGCGGGTTACAATGAGCGGCAGTTCTTC.

This rearrangement joins TRBV28 to TRBJ1-2; a weak D match, TRBD1 (5 bases). The CDR3 has 13 residues. V lost 2 bases, J lost 4 bases, and 8 bases lay in between. Germline V gene data show CDR1 as MDHEN and CDR2 as SYDVKM. The CDR3 region is CASSLRGGYGYTF. CDR3 nucleotides: TGTGCCAGCAGTTTACGGGGGGGCTATGGCTACACCTTC.

Ten or more counts support this clonotype. The chain joins TRBV3-1 to TRBJ1-2; 9 bases agree with TRBD1. This CDR3 is 13 amino acids long. Looked up from germline, CDR1 is LGHDT and CDR2 is YNNKEL (reference sequence). With 6 bases clipped from V and 3 bases from J, the junction kept 2 bases outside the gene matches. The CDR3 bases are TGTGCCAGCAGACAGGGGGCCGACTATGGCTACACCTTC. Protein: CASRQGADYGYTF.